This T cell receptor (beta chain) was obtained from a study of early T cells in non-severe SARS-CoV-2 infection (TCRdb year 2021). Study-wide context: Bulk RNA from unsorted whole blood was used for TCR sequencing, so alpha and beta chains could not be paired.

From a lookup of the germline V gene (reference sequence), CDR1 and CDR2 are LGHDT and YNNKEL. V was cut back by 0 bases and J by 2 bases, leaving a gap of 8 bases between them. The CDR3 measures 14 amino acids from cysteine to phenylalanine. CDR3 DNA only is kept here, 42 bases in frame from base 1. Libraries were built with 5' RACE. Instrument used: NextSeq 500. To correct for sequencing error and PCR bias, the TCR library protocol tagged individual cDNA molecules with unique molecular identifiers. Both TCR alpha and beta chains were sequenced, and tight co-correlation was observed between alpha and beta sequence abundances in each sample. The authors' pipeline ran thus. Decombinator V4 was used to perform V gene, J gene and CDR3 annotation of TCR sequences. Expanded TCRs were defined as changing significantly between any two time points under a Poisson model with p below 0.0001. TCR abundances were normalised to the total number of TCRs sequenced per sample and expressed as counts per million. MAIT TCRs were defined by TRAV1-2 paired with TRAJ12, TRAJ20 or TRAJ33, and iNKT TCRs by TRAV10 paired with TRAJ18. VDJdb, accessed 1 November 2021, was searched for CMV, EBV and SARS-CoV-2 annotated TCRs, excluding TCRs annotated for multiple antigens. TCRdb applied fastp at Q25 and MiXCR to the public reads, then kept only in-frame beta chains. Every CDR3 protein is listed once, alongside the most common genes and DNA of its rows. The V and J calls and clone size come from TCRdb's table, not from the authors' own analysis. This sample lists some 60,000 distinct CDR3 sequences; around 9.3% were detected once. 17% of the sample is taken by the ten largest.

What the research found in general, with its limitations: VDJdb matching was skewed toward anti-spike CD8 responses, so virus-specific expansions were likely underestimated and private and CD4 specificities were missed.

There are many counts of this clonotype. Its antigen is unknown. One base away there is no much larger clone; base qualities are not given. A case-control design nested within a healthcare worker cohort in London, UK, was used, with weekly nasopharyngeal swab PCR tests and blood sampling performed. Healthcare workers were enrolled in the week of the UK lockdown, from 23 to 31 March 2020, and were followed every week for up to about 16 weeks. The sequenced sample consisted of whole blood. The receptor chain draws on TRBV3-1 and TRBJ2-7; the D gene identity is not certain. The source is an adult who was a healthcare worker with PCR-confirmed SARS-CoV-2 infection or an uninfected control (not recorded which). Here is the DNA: TGTGCCAGCAGCCAAGAGTCAGTGACCTACGAGCAGTACTTC. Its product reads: CASSQESVTYEQYF.